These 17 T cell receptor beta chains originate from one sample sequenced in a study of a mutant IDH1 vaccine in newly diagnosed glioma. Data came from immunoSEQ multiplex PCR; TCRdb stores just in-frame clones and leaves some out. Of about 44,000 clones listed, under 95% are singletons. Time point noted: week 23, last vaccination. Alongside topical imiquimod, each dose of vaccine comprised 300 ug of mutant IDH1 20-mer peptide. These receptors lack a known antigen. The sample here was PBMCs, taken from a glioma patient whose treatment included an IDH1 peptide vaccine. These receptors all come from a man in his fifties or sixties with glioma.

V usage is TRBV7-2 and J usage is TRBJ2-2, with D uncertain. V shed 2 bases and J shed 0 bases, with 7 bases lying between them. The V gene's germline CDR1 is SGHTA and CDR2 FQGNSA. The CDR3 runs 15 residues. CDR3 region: CASSLNRPNTGELFF. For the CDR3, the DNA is TGTGCCAGCAGCTTAAATCGTCCGAACACCGGGGAGCTGTTTTTT.

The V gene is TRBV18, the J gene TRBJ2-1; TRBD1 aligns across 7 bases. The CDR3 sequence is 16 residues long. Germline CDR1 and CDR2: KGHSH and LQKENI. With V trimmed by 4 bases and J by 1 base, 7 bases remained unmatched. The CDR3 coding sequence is TGTGCCAGCTCACGGGAACGACAGGGATCCTACAATGAGCAGTTCTTC. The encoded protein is CASSRERQGSYNEQFF.

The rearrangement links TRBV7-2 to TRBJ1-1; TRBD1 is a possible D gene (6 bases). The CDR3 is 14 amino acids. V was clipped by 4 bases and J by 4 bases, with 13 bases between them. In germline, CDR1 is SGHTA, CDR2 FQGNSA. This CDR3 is CASSSDRLTTEAFF. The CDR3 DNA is TGTGCCAGCAGCTCGGACAGACTAACCACTGAAGCTTTCTTT. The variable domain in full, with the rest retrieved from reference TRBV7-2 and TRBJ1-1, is GAGVSQSPSNKVTEKGKDVELRCDPISGHTALYWYRQSLGQGLEFLIYFQGNSAPDKSGLPSDRFSAERTGGSVSTLTIQRTQQEDSAVYLCASSSDRLTTEAFFGQGTRLTVV.

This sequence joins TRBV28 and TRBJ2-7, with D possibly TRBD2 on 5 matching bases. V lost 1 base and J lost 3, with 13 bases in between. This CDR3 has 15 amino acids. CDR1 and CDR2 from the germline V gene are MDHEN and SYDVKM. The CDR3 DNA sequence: TGTGCCAGCAGTTTATTGGCCAGAGGGAGCTACGAGCAGTACTTC. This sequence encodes CASSLLARGSYEQYF. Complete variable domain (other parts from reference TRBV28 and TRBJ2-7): DVKVTQSSRYLVKRTGEKVFLECVQDMDHENMFWYRQDPGLGLRLIYFSYDVKMKEKGDIPEGYSVSREKKERFSLILESASTNQTSMYLCASSLLARGSYEQYFGPGTRLTVT.

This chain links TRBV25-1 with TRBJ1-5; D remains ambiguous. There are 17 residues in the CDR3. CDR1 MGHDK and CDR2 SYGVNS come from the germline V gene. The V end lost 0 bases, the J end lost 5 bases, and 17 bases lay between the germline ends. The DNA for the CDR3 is TGTGCCAGCAGTGAATACTCTCCTAGGGTAAGGGATCAGCCCCAGCATTTT. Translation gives CASSEYSPRVRDQPQHF.

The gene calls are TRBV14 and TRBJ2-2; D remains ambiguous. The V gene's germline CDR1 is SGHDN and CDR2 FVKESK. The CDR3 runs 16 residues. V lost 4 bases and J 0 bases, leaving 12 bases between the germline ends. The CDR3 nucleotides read TGTGCCAGCAGCCTGATCCCGACCTCGAACACCGGGGAGCTGTTTTTT. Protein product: CASSLIPTSNTGELFF. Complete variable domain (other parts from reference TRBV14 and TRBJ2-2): EAGVTQFPSHSVIEKGQTVTLRCDPISGHDNLYWYRRVMGKEIKFLLHFVKESKQDESGMPNNRFLAERTGGTYSTLKVQPAELEDSGVYFCASSLIPTSNTGELFFGEGSRLTVL.

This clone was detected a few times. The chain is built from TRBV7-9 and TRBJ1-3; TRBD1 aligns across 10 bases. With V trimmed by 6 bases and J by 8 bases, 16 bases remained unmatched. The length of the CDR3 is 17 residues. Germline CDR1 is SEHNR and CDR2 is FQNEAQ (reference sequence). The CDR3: CASSSPGQGFTAHTIYF. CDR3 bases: TGTGCCAGCAGTTCTCCGGGACAGGGGTTCACTGCACACACCATATATTTT.

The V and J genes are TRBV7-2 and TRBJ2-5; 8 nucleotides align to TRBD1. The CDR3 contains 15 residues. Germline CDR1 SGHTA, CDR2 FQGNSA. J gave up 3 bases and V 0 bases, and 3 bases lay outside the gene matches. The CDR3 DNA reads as TGTGCCAGCAGCTTAGCGGGACAGGTAGAAGAGACCCAGTACTTC. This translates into CASSLAGQVEETQYF.

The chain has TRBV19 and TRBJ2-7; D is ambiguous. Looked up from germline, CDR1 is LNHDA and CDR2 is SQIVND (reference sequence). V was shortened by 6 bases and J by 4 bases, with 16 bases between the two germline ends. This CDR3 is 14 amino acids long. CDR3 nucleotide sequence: TGTGCCAGTAGCGGCGCCAAGAGCATGTACGAGCAGTACTTC. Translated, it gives CASSGAKSMYEQYF.

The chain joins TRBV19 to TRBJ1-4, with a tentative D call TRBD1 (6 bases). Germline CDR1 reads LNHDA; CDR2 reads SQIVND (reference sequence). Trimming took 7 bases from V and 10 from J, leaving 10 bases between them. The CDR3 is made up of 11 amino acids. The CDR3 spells CASNARGKLFF. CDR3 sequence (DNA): TGTGCCAGTAACGCCAGGGGAAAACTGTTTTTT.

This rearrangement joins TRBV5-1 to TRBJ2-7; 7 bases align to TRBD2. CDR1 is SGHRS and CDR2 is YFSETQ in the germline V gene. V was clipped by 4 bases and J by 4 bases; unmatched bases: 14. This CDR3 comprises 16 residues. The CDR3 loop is CASSTTGTTRVYEQYF. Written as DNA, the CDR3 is TGCGCCAGCAGCACCACCGGGACTACCCGTGTTTACGAGCAGTACTTC.

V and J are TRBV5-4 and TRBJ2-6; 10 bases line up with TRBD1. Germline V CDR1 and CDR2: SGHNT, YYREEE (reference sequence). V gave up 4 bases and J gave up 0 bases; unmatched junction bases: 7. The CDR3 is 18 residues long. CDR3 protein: CASSATGQGNSGANVLTF. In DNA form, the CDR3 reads TGTGCCAGCAGCGCGACGGGACAGGGGAACTCTGGGGCCAACGTCCTGACTTTC.

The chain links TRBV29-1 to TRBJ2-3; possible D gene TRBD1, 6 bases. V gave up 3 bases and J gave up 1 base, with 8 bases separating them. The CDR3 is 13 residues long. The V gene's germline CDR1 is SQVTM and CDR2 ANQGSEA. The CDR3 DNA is TGCAGCGTTGACGAGGGGGGCACAGATACGCAGTATTTT. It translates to CSVDEGGTDTQYF.

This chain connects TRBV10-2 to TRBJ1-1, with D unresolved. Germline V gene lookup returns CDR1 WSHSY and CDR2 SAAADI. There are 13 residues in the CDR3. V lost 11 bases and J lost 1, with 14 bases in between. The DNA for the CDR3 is TGCGCCTGCTCACGGGGAGGGAACACTGAAGCTTTCTTT. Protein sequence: CACSRGGNTEAFF.

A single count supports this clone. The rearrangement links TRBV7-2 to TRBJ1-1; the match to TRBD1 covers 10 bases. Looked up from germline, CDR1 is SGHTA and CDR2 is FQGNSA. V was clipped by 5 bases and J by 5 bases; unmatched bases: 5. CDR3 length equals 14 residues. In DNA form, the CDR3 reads TGTGCCAGCAGCCCCGGACAGGGGGGGACTGAAGCTTTCTTT. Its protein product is CASSPGQGGTEAFF.

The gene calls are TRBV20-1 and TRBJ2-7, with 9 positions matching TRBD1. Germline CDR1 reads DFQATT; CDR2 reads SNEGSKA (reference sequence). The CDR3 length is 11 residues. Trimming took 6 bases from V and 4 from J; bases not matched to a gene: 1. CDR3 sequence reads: CSADRGYEQYF. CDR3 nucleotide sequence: TGCAGTGCGGACAGGGGTTACGAGCAGTACTTC.

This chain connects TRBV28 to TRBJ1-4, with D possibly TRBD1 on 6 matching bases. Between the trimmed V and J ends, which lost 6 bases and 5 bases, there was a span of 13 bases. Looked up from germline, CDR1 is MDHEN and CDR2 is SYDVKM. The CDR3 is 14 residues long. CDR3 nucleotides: TGTGCCAGCAGCCCGGAGACAGGAAATGAAAAACTGTTTTTT. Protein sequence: CASSPETGNEKLFF.